The TCR beta chain described here comes from a study of blood T cell repertoires in COVID-19. Overall study: Samples taken during acute and convalescent COVID-19 were collected in the United States, Italy and Spain. T cells, B-cell-depleted T cells, or PBMCs supplied cDNA or gDNA.

Germline V gene lookup returns CDR1 ENHRY and CDR2 SYGVKD. The CDR3 covers 15 residues. V dropped 8 bases and J dropped 3; count of bases not matched to a gene: 9. Source study methods: Amplification from reference gene primers served as the basis for estimated nucleated cell counts. This table comes from immunoSEQ multiplex PCR, and its TCRdb copy is limited to in-frame clones, with some not included. That table gives V, J and clone size, and the DNA gave D and trimming. The sample has around 400,000 clones, about 89% seen once. The sequenced sample was peripheral blood. The rearrangement joins TRBV10-3 to TRBJ1-4; TRBD1 aligns across 7 bases. The source is a man aged 35-49 years with acute or convalescent COVID-19. As DNA, the CDR3 is TGTGCCATCGGGGGAACAGGGGAGGCTAATGAAAAACTGTTTTTT. This sequence encodes CAIGGTGEANEKLFF.